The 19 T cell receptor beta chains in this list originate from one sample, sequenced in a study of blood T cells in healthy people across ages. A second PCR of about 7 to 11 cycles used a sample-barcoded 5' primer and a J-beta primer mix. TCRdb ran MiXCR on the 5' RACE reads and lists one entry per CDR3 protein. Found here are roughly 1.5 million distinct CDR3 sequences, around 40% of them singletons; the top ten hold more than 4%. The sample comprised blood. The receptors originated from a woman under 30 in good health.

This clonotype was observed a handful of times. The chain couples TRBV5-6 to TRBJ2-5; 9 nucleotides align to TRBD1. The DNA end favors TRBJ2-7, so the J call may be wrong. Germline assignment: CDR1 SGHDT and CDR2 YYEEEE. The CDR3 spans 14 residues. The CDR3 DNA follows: TGTGCCAGCAGCTTGTGGGACAGGGACTACGAGCAGTACTTC. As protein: CASSLWDRDYEQYF.

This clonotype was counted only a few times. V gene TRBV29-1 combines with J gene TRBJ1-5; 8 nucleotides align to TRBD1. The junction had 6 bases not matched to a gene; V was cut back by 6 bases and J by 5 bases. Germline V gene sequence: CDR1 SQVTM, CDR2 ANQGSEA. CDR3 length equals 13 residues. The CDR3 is CSVRQGAYQPQHF. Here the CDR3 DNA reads TGCAGCGTGAGGCAGGGGGCCTATCAGCCCCAGCATTTT.

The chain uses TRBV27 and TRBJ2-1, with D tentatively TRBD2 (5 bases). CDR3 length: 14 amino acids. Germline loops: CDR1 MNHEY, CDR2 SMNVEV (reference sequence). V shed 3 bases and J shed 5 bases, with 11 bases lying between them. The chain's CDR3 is CASSFPGIHNEQFF. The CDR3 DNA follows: TGTGCCAGCAGTTTCCCCGGGATACACAATGAGCAGTTCTTC.

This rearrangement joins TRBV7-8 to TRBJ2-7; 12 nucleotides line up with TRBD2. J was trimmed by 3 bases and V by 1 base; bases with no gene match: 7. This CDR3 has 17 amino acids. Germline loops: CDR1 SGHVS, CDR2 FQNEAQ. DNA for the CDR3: TGTGCCAGCAGCTTAGGGCTAGCGGGAGGGTATAACTACGAGCAGTACTTC. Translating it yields CASSLGLAGGYNYEQYF.

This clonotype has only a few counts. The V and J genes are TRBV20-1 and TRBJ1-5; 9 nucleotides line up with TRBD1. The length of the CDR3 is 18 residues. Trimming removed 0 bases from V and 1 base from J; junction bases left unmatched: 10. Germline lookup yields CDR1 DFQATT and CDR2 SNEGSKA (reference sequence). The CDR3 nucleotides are TGCAGTGCTAGAGATATGGGGACAGGGTCTTTGAGCAATCAGCCCCAGCATTTT. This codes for CSARDMGTGSLSNQPQHF.

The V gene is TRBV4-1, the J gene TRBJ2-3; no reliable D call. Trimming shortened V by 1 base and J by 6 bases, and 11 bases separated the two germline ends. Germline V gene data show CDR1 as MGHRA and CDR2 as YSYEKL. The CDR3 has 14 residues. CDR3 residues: CASSQGVFYDTQYF. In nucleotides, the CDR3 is TGCGCCAGCAGCCAAGGTGTTTTCTACGATACGCAGTATTTT.

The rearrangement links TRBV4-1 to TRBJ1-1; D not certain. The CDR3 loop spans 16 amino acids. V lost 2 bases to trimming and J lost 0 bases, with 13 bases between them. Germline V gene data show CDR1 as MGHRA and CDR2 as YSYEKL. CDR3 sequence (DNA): TGCGCCAGCAGCCAAAAGATCGACTTCATGAACACTGAAGCTTTCTTT. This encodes CASSQKIDFMNTEAFF.

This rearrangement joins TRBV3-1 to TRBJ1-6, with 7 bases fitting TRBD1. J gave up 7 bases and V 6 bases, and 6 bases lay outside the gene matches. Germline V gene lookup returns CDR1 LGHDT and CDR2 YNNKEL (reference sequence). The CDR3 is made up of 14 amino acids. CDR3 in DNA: TGTGCCAGCAGGACGGGGACAGAGAATTCACCCCTCCACTTT. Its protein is CASRTGTENSPLHF.

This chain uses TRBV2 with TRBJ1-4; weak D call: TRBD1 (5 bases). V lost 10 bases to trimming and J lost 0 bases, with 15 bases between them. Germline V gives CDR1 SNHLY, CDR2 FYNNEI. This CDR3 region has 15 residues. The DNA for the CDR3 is TGTGCCACCCGGGGATGGGGGGCAACTAATGAAAAACTGTTTTTT. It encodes CATRGWGATNEKLFF.

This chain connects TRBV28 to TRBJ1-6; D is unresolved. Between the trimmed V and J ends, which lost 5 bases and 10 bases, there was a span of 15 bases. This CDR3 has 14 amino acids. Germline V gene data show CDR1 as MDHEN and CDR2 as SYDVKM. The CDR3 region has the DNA TGTGCCAGCAGTCTCCACGGGCTGGGATCACCCCTCCACTTT. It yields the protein CASSLHGLGSPLHF. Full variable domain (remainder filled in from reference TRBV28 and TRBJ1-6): DVKVTQSSRYLVKRTGEKVFLECVQDMDHENMFWYRQDPGLGLRLIYFSYDVKMKEKGDIPEGYSVSREKKERFSLILESASTNQTSMYLCASSLHGLGSPLHFGNGTRLTVT.

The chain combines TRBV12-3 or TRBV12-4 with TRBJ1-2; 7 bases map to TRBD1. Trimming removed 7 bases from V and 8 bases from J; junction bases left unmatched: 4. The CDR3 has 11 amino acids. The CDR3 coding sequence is TGTGCCAGCAACCACAGGGGCGGCTACACCTTC. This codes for CASNHRGGYTF.

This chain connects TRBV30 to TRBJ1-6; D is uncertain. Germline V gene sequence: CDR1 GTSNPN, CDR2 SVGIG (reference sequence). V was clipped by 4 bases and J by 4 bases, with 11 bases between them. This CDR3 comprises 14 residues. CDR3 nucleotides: TGTGCCTGGAAGAAGGACGCGTATAATTCACCCCTCCACTTT. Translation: CAWKKDAYNSPLHF.

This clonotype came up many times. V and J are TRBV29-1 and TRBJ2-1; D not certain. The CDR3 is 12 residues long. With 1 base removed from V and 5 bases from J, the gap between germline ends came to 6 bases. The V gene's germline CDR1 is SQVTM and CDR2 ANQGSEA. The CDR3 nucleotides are TGCAGCGTTGAAGCCAGCGACAATGAGCAGTTCTTC. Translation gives CSVEASDNEQFF.

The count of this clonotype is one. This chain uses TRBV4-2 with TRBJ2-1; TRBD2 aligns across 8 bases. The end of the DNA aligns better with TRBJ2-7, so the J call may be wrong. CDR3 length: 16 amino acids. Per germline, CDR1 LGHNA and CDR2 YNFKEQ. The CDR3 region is CASSQELAEPYNEQYF. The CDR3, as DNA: TGTGCCAGCAGCCAAGAACTAGCGGAACCCTACAATGAGCAGTACTTC.

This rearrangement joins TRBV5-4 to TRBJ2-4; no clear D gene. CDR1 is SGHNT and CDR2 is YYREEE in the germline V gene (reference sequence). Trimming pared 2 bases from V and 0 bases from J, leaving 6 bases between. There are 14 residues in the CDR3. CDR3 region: CASSFETAKNIQYF. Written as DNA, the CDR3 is TGTGCCAGCAGCTTCGAGACAGCCAAAAACATTCAGTACTTC.

In DNA form, the CDR3 reads TGTGCCAGCAGCCAAGAACGTGAGCAGTACTTC. Translated: CASSQEREQYF. This chain joins TRBV3-1 and TRBJ2-5; D gene uncertain. The CDR3 sequence is 11 residues long. The germline V gene has CDR1 LGHDT and CDR2 YNNKEL (reference sequence). V was shortened by 0 bases and J by 11 bases, with 7 bases between the two germline ends.

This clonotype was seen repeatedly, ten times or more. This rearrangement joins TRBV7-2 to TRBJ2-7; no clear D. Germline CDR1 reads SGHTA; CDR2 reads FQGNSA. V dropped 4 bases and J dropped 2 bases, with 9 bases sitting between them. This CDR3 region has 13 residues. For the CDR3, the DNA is TGTGCCAGCAGCTCCCAGCAAACCTACGAGCAGTACTTC. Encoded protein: CASSSQQTYEQYF.

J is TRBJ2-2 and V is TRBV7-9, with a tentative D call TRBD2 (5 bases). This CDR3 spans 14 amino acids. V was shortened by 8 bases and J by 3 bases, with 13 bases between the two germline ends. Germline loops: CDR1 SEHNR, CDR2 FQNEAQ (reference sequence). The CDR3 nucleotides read TGTGCCAGCGTCAACGTCGGGGACACCGGGGAGCTGTTTTTT. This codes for CASVNVGDTGELFF.

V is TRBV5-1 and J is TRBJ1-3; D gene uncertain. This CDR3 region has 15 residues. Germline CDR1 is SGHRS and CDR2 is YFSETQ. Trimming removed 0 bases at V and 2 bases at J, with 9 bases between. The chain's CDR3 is CASSLDQAAGNTIYF. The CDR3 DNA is TGCGCCAGCAGCTTGGATCAGGCGGCTGGAAACACCATATATTTT.